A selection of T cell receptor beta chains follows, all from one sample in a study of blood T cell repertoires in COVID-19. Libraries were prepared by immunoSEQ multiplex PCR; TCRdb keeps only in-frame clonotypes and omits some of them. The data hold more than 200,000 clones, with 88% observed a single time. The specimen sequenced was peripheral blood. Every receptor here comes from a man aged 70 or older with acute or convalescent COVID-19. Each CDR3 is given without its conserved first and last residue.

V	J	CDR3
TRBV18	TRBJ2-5	ASSPGGQETQY
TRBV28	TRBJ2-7	ASRRQGAREQY
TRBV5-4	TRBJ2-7	ASSLDSGRTYEQY
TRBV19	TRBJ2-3	ASSLFATSRGSTDTQY
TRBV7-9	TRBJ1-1	ASSQQTEEAF
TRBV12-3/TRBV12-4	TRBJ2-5	ASTRGETQY
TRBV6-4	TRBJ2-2	ASSSDRNTGELF
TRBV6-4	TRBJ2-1	ASSDSSSGSYNEQF
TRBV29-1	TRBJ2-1	SVVVLTGNEQF
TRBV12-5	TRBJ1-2	ASGSEGTGGEDGYT
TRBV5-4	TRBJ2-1	ASTSGLPPYNEQF
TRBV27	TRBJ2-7	ASSLYAWEGSEQY
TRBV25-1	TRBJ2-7	ASSGTGVMYEQY
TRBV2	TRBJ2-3	ASSGGLVVTDTQY
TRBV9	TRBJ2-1	ASSPTGQVPYNEQF
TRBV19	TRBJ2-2	ASSAQQGFGELF
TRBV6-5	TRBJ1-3	ASSYSGQPPGNTIY
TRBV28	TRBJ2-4	ASSFRVLSTAVLAKNIQY
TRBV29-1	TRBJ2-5	SVVGGYRETQY
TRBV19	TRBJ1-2	ASSSRGRRGNYGYT
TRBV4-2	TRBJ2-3	ASSRQEASFTDTQY
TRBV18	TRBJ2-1	ASSPARTSSYNEQF
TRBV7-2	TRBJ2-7	ASSLLTGSGVEQY
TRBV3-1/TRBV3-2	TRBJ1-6	ASSQGTGRSPLH
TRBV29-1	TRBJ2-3	SAAGTGNTDTQY
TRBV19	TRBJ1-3	ASSIQTPGQTGNTIY
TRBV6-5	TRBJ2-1	ASRTGLNEQF
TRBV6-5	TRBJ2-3	ASSLFRAGGPDTQY
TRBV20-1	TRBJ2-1	SARVVGGWF
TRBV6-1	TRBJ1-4	ASSEREGRAEKLF
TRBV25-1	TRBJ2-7	ASNPSGSWNEQY
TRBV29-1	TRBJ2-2	SVLAGVIRGGELF
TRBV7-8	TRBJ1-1	ASSLRFVGTVNTEAF
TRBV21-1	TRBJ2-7	ASSKAPEWGGSYEQY
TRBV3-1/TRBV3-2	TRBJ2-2	ASSQITRGARELF
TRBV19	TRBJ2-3	ASSPSGTITDTQY
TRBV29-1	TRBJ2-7	SVRTVLTYEQY
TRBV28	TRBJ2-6	ASSLASSGANVLT
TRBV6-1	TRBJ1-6	ASSEVTGSNSPLH
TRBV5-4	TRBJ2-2	ASSLDSTGELF
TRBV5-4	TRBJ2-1	ASSFLLAGGYNEQF
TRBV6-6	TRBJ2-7	ASSYDSSGSYEQY
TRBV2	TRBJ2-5	ASSFYPGTSGRAVETQY
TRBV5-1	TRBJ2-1	ASSQGGNRIKNEQF
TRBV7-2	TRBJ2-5	ASSLGGRIQETQY
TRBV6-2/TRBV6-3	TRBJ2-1	ASSTERGGVGLRNEQF
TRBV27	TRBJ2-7	ASRVYSAGPAEQY
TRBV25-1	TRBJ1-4	ASSESVGGTEKLF
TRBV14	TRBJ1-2	ASSQGGLIQGSYGYT